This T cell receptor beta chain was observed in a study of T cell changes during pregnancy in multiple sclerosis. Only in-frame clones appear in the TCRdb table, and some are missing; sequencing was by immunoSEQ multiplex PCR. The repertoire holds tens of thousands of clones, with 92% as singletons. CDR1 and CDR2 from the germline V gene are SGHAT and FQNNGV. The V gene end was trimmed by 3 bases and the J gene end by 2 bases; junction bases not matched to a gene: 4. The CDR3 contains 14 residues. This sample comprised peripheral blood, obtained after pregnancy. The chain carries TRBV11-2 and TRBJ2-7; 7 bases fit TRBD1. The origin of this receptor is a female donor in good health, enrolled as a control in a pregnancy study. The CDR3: CASSFTGVPYEQYF. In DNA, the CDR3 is TGTGCCAGCAGCTTCACAGGGGTCCCCTACGAGCAGTACTTC.